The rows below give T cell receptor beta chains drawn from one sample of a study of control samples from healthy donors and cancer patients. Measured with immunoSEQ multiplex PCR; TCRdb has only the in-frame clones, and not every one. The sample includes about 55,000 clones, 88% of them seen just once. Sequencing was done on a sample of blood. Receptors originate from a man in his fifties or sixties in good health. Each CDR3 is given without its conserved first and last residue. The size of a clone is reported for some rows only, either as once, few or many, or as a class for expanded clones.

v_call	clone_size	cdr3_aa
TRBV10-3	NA	AISGTGINEKLF
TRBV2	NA	ASSGYTQEEKLF
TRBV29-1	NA	SGEGQMNTEAF
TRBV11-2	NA	ASSLDPTLAGLSYEQY
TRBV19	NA	ASSRGSGGYNEQF
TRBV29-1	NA	SVGTDTQY
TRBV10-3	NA	AISEQETQY
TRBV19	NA	ASRVQGGVSDSPLH
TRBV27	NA	ASSLFPLRTGANTGELF
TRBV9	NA	ASSVGRWGDTEAF
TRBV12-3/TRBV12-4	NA	ASSRENTGELF
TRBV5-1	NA	ASSSADRQGNGYT
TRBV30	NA	AWSLDYEQY
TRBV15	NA	ATSQGRGPLGEQF
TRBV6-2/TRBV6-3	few	ASSYLGRDQPQH
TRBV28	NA	ASSFGTTNSPLH
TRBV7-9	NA	ASSQVQNEKLF
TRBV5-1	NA	ASSLMGIETNEKLF
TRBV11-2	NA	ASSVSLDYSSNEQF
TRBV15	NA	ATSRAFGFEASWANVLT
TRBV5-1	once	ASSFAGGYNEQF
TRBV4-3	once	ASSPGLYTDTQY
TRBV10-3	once	AISERSGMQPQH
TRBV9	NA	ASSLTGEGNTIY
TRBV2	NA	ASSEVTSNYGYT
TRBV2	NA	ASSEPSVREDEKLF
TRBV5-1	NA	ASSLEQLNTEAF
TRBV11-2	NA	ASSLQLSEQY
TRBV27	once	ASSTTSAISYEQY
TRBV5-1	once	ASSGGADGNTIY
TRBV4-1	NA	ASSQGGVGTFSNYEQY
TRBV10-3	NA	AISDGGEQY
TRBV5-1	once	ASSTDTQY
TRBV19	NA	ASSIGIGNQPQH
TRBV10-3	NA	AISENTVNSPLH
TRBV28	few	ASRRTDSYEQY
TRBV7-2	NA	ASSPRTGIGEKLF
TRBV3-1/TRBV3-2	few	ASRGAKGQGANYGYT
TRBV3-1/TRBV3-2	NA	ASSQPGLAGCQGAKNIQY
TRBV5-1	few	ASSLVAGEGNTIY
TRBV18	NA	ASSPGQGPYEQY
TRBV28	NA	ASSLQRVGSYEQY
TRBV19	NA	ASSFPSSDTQY
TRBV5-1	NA	ASRRGLAYEQY
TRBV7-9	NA	ASSLLPHAAQETQY
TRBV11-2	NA	ASSLDRNYGYT
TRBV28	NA	ASSPPYTEAF
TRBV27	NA	ASSSRPGIDEKLF
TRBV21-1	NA	ASSIEGPGELF
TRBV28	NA	ASSLSPDSSGNTIY
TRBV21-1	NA	ASSKKDSSNQPQH
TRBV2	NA	ASSEARKETQY
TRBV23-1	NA	ASIEQGVEGLGEKLF
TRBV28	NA	ASSPLDRAIFTDTQY
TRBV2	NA	ASSVSQVRDAEQF
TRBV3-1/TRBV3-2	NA	ASSFPGTGINTGELF
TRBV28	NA	ASSGYISSQPQH
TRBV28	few	ASSLDSLNEKLF
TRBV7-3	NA	ASSFPRTGRGSYEQY